These 29 T cell receptor beta chains share one sample of origin, sequenced in a study of beta chain features in type 1 diabetes. cDNA synthesis used the whole RNA isolate, giving expressed TCRB sequences. Profiling relied on immunoSEQ multiplex PCR, and the TCRdb table lists in-frame clones only, not all of them. This sample has more than 20,000 clones, with around half found just once. Their cognate antigens are unknown. Study findings and constraints: Moderate yet significant TCRB CDR3 shortening was seen in Type 1 diabetes patients in all four CD4+ subsets.

The sequenced material came from stem cell memory CD4+ T cells from blood. The receptors originated from a man younger than 45 with type 1 diabetes.

J is TRBJ2-2 and V is TRBV27; 8 positions match TRBD2. There are 17 residues in the CDR3. V lost 1 base, J lost 3 bases, and 7 bases stayed unmatched. Germline CDR1 and CDR2: MNHEY and SMNVEV (reference sequence). The CDR3 protein is CASSLYPGGPDTGELFF. The CDR3 DNA reads as TGTGCCAGCAGTTTATATCCGGGAGGGCCTGACACCGGGGAGCTGTTTTTT.

This clone was counted a few times. The chain employs TRBV29-1 and TRBJ1-2; maybe TRBD1 (5 bases). Germline CDR1 and CDR2: SQVTM and ANQGSEA. Trimming cost V 6 bases and J 2 bases, with 10 bases left between them. The CDR3 is 12 residues long. DNA for the CDR3: TGCAGCGTCCTCAGGGTAAACTATGGCTACACCTTC. Translating it yields CSVLRVNYGYTF.

There are a few counts of this clone. The genes are TRBV21-1 and TRBJ1-5; the table calls TRBD1, which could not be checked here. TRBV21-1 is described as a pseudogene. This CDR3 has 16 residues. The CDR3 loop reads CASSTRHRGHNQPQHF. CDR3 nucleotides: TGTGCCAGCAGCACCCGCCACAGGGGCCACAATCAGCCCCAGCATTTT.

The CDR3 here is CSVERGLNTEAFF. The CDR3 DNA sequence: TGCAGCGTTGAGAGGGGGTTGAACACTGAAGCTTTCTTT. This chain uses TRBV29-1 with TRBJ1-1; weak D call: TRBD1 (6 bases). V dropped 3 bases and J dropped 0 bases, with 8 bases sitting between them. CDR1 is SQVTM and CDR2 is ANQGSEA in the germline V gene. This CDR3 has 13 residues.

This chain connects TRBV2 to TRBJ2-2; D is undetermined. This CDR3 contains 14 residues. V shed 2 bases and J shed 8 bases, with 12 bases lying between them. Germline-derived CDR1 and CDR2 are SNHLY and FYNNEI. In DNA, the CDR3 is TGTGCCAGCAGTGAATTTGAGTGGAGTGGGGAGCTGTTTTTT. Protein sequence: CASSEFEWSGELFF.

This chain links TRBV5-1 with TRBJ2-3, with D possibly TRBD1 on 6 matching bases. This CDR3 spans 15 amino acids. Germline V gene lookup returns CDR1 SGHRS and CDR2 YFSETQ. V was pared by 4 bases and J by 2 bases, with 14 bases between. CDR3 DNA sequence: TGCGCCAGCAGCCAATCACAGGGAATCACAGATACGCAGTATTTT. Its translation: CASSQSQGITDTQYF.

The chain carries TRBV6-6 and TRBJ2-2; 7 positions match TRBD2. CDR3 length: 15 residues. Germline V lookup: CDR1 MNHNY, CDR2 SVGAGI (reference sequence). Unmatched junction bases numbered 4, after V lost 0 bases and J lost 6 bases. CDR3 residues: CASSYSNAGAGELFF. The CDR3 DNA reads TGTGCCAGCAGTTACTCGAACGCGGGGGCCGGGGAGCTGTTTTTT.

The chain couples TRBV10-3 to TRBJ2-3; 9 nucleotides match TRBD2. The junction had 7 bases not matched to a gene; V was cut back by 9 bases and J by 6 bases. This CDR3 has 13 amino acids. Germline V CDR1 and CDR2: ENHRY, SYGVKD. The CDR3 reads CAIDSGGGDTQYF. The CDR3 DNA sequence: TGTGCCATAGATAGCGGGGGAGGGGATACGCAGTATTTT.

The chain carries TRBV9 and TRBJ2-5; 7 nucleotides align to TRBD2. The end of the DNA fits TRBJ2-7 better, so the J call may be wrong. CDR1 SGDLS and CDR2 YYNGEE come from the germline V gene. The CDR3 is 13 amino acids. DNA for the CDR3: TGTGCCAGCAGCGCGACTAGCCGTGGCGAGCAGTACTTC. This gives the protein CASSATSRGEQYF.

This chain links TRBV29-1 with TRBJ1-5; 7 nucleotides align to TRBD1. V was clipped by 0 bases and J by 15 bases; unmatched bases: 8. This CDR3 spans 12 amino acids. Germline CDR1 is SQVTM and CDR2 is ANQGSEA. CDR3 sequence (DNA): TGCAGCGTTGAAGATCTTAAGGGGGCCCGGCATTTT. Protein product: CSVEDLKGARHF. Full variable domain (missing parts from reference TRBV29-1 and TRBJ1-5): SAVISQKPSRDICQRGTSLTIQCQVDSQVTMMFWYRQQPGQSLTLIATANQGSEATYESGFVIDKFPISRPNLTFSTLTVSNMSPEDSSIYLCSVEDLKGARHFGDGTRLSIL.

V and J are TRBV19 and TRBJ2-5; 9 nucleotides agree with TRBD1. Germline V gene data show CDR1 as LNHDA and CDR2 as SQIVND (reference sequence). Losses at the gene ends were 6 bases for V and 4 bases for J; bases not matched to a gene: 12. This CDR3 has 16 amino acids. This chain's CDR3 is CASSSLGQGFGETQYF. In DNA, the CDR3 is TGTGCCAGTAGCTCGCTCGGACAGGGGTTTGGAGAGACCCAGTACTTC. Full variable domain (remainder filled in from reference TRBV19 and TRBJ2-5): DGGITQSPKYLFRKEGQNVTLSCEQNLNHDAMYWYRQDPGQGLRLIYYSQIVNDFQKGDIAEGYSVSREKKESFPLTVTSAQKNPTAFYLCASSSLGQGFGETQYFGPGTRLLVL.

The genes are TRBV19 and TRBJ1-3, with 8 bases identical to TRBD1. Germline CDR1 and CDR2: LNHDA and SQIVND (reference sequence). The CDR3 length is 16 residues. The V segment lost 7 bases and the J segment 4 bases; nucleotides outside the gene matches: 12. In DNA form, the CDR3 reads TGTGCCAGTAATATTGTGGCAGGGGGCTCGGGAAACACCATATATTTT. This translates into CASNIVAGGSGNTIYF.

A few counts support this clone. In nucleotides, the CDR3 is TGTGCCAGCAGTGGCGGGATCAACGGGGACGAGCAGTACTTC. This codes for CASSGGINGDEQYF. This chain joins TRBV2 and TRBJ2-7, with a possible D match to TRBD2 (6 bases). The germline gives CDR1 SNHLY, CDR2 FYNNEI. The CDR3 runs to 14 residues. The V gene lost 4 bases and the J gene lost 5 bases, with 15 bases spanning the gap.

In DNA form, the CDR3 reads TGTGCCAGCAGTTACTCGAACAGGGACGGCAATCAGCCCCAGCATTTT. The encoded protein is CASSYSNRDGNQPQHF. The V gene is TRBV6-6, the J gene TRBJ1-5; D is possibly TRBD1 (6 bases). Trimming took 0 bases from V and 2 from J, leaving 11 bases between them. The CDR3 is made up of 16 amino acids. CDR1 MNHNY and CDR2 SVGAGI come from the germline V gene (reference sequence).

The V and J genes are TRBV9 and TRBJ1-4; D remains unclear. V lost 0 bases and J 7 bases, leaving 13 bases between the germline ends. Germline loops: CDR1 SGDLS, CDR2 YYNGEE. CDR3 length: 15 residues. CDR3 DNA sequence: TGTGCCAGCAGCGTAGGTAGGGAGCCCTCTGAAAAACTGTTTTTT. Protein product: CASSVGREPSEKLFF.

The rearrangement joins TRBV4-1 to TRBJ2-5; D might be TRBD2 (5 bases). V lost 0 bases, J lost 4 bases, and 12 bases lay in between. This CDR3 comprises 15 residues. The germline CDR1 and CDR2 sequences are MGHRA and YSYEKL. CDR3 sequence (DNA): TGCGCCAGCAGCCAAGAGCGGGCAATCCGAGAGACCCAGTACTTC. Amino acid sequence: CASSQERAIRETQYF.

This clone was found a few times. This chain links TRBV15 with TRBJ1-4, with D possibly being TRBD1 (5 bases). Trimming left V 2 bases short and J 6 bases short, with 10 bases between. In germline, CDR1 is LNHNV, CDR2 YYDKDF (reference sequence). The CDR3 is 14 residues long. The CDR3 DNA follows: TGTGCCACCAGCAGACGGACAACGGATGAAAAACTGTTTTTT. This gives the protein CATSRRTTDEKLFF.

This chain joins TRBV5-1 and TRBJ2-3; possible D gene TRBD2, 5 bases. V lost 4 bases, J lost 0 bases, and 12 bases lay in between. The CDR3 has 15 amino acids. CDR1 is SGHRS, CDR2 YFSETQ, per germline. In nucleotides, the CDR3 is TGCGCCAGCAGCGCGGAATGGACTAGCACAGATACGCAGTATTTT. Translating it yields CASSAEWTSTDTQYF. Full variable domain (outside the CDR3, taken from reference TRBV5-1 and TRBJ2-3): KAGVTQTPRYLIKTRGQQVTLSCSPISGHRSVSWYQQTPGQGLQFLFEYFSETQRNKGNFPGRFSGRQFSNSRSEMNVSTLELGDSALYLCASSAEWTSTDTQYFGPGTRLTVL.

V usage is TRBV29-1 and J usage is TRBJ2-7; the match to TRBD1 covers 7 bases. This CDR3 is 12 amino acids long. CDR1 is SQVTM, CDR2 ANQGSEA, per germline. V was clipped by 6 bases and J by 5 bases; unmatched bases: 7. This CDR3 is CSVVTTGNEQYF. The DNA of the CDR3 is TGCAGCGTCGTTACGACAGGGAACGAGCAGTACTTC.

The chain has TRBV5-6 and TRBJ1-1, with 8 positions matching TRBD1. The germline CDR1 and CDR2 sequences are SGHDT and YYEEEE. The CDR3 loop spans 11 amino acids. The junction had 0 bases not matched to a gene; V was cut back by 4 bases and J by 7 bases. For the CDR3, the DNA is TGTGCCAGCAGCGACAGGGGTGAAGCTTTCTTT. Its translation is CASSDRGEAFF.

This clone was counted only a few times. The rearrangement uses TRBV2 and TRBJ2-1, with D perhaps matching TRBD2 (6 bases). This CDR3 spans 13 amino acids. Trimming took 6 bases from V and 10 from J, leaving 16 bases between them. From germline, CDR1 is SNHLY and CDR2 FYNNEI. Here the CDR3 DNA reads TGTGCCAGCAGCCGGTTGGAGGGCGGCGAGCAGTTCTTC. Its protein is CASSRLEGGEQFF.

The chain recombines TRBV6-5 with TRBJ2-3; perhaps TRBD1 as D (5 bases). CDR1 and CDR2 from the germline V gene are MNHEY and SVGAGI. Trimming took off 0 bases at V and 4 bases at J, with 11 bases between the two ends. The CDR3 totals 15 residues. Here the CDR3 DNA reads TGTGCCAGCAGTTACTCGAGGAAGGGGTCAGATACGCAGTATTTT. Translation gives CASSYSRKGSDTQYF.

This clone was found a few times. The V gene is TRBV7-9, the J gene TRBJ1-2; 8 nucleotides agree with TRBD1. The CDR3 consists of 12 residues. Germline CDR1 and CDR2: SEHNR and FQNEAQ (reference sequence). Trimming cost V 5 bases and J 6 bases; bases outside gene matches: 2. The CDR3 spells CASSVQGDGYTF. DNA of the CDR3: TGTGCCAGCAGCGTACAGGGGGATGGCTACACCTTC.

The CDR3: CATSKGWGTEAFF. The CDR3, as DNA: TGTGCCACCAGCAAGGGGTGGGGCACTGAAGCTTTCTTT. V is TRBV15 and J is TRBJ1-1, with a weak D call TRBD1 (5 bases). With 4 bases removed from V and 4 bases from J, the gap between germline ends came to 10 bases. The germline CDR1 and CDR2 sequences are LNHNV and YYDKDF (reference sequence). The CDR3 consists of 13 residues. Variable domain in full (rest from reference TRBV15 and TRBJ1-1): DAMVIQNPRYQVTQFGKPVTLSCSQTLNHNVMYWYQQKSSQAPKLLFHYYDKDFNNEADTPDNFQSRRPNTSFCFLDIRSPGLGDTAMYLCATSKGWGTEAFFGQGTRLTVV.

The V call is TRBV6-1, the J call TRBJ1-1, with TRBD1 matching over 7 bases. The ends lost 6 bases at V and 2 bases at J; junction bases unmatched: 3. Germline V lookup: CDR1 MNHNS, CDR2 SASEGT. There are 13 residues in the CDR3. The CDR3 nucleotides read TGTGCCAGCAGGACAGGGTACAACACTGAAGCTTTCTTT. This codes for CASRTGYNTEAFF.

The CDR3, as DNA: TGCGCCAGCAGCCGAAACCGGGGGATGGGGGATGAAAAACTGTTTTTT. Translating it yields CASSRNRGMGDEKLFF. The chain links TRBV5-1 to TRBJ1-4; D is perhaps TRBD1 (5 bases). The CDR3 extends over 16 amino acids. V lost 4 bases to trimming and J lost 6 bases, with 19 bases between them. Per the germline V gene, CDR1 is SGHRS and CDR2 is YFSETQ.

This rearrangement joins TRBV11-2 to TRBJ2-7, with TRBD1 as a possible D gene (5 bases). Trimming took off 0 bases at V and 2 bases at J, with 11 bases between the two ends. CDR1 SGHAT and CDR2 FQNNGV come from the germline V gene. This CDR3 comprises 15 residues. The CDR3 sequence: CASSLDHGQPYEQYF. The CDR3 coding sequence is TGTGCCAGCAGCTTAGACCACGGACAACCCTACGAGCAGTACTTC. The complete variable domain, with remaining parts taken from reference TRBV11-2 and TRBJ2-7, reads EAGVAQSPRYKIIEKRQSVAFWCNPISGHATLYWYQQILGQGPKLLIQFQNNGVVDDSQLPKDRFSAERLKGVDSTLKIQPAKLEDSAVYLCASSLDHGQPYEQYFGPGTRLTVT.

This clone was observed a few times. V is TRBV18 and J is TRBJ1-4; 8 nucleotides line up with TRBD1. This CDR3 is built from 16 residues. V shed 6 bases and J 3 bases; nucleotides not matched to a gene: 9. Germline V gives CDR1 KGHSH, CDR2 LQKENI. CDR3 amino acids: CASSADRVRANEKLFF. CDR3 nucleotides: TGTGCCAGCTCGGCGGACAGGGTCCGAGCTAATGAAAAACTGTTTTTT.

This chain joins TRBV13 and TRBJ1-2; no definite D call. Trimming took 2 bases from V and 8 from J, leaving 12 bases between them. Per the germline V gene, CDR1 is PRHDT and CDR2 is FYEKMQ (reference sequence). This CDR3 is built from 13 residues. This chain's CDR3 is CASSLQAENGYTF. In DNA form, the CDR3 reads TGTGCCAGCAGCTTACAGGCAGAAAACGGCTACACCTTC. Complete variable domain (other parts from reference TRBV13 and TRBJ1-2): AAGVIQSPRHLIKEKRETATLKCYPIPRHDTVYWYQQGPGQDPQFLISFYEKMQSDKGSIPDRFSAQQFSDYHSELNMSSLELGDSALYFCASSLQAENGYTFGSGTRLTVV.